This T cell receptor beta chain was captured in a study of shared clonotypes between healthy human individuals. Repertoires were generated with immunoSEQ multiplex PCR, while TCRdb's copy carries only in-frame clones and drops some. The sample lists about half a million clones, over 70% occurring once. Germline V CDR1 and CDR2: SGHDT, YYEEEE. With V trimmed by 4 bases and J by 4 bases, 4 bases remained unmatched. The CDR3 extends over 16 amino acids. This receptor was taken from a woman in her thirties or forties in good health. Some clones in this sample may be carry-over from other donors' samples. Sequenced material: PBMCs. The gene calls are TRBV5-6 and TRBJ2-1, with 14 bases that match TRBD2. The CDR3 sequence: CASSPGTSGSYNEQFF. For the CDR3, the DNA is TGTGCCAGCAGCCCAGGGACTAGCGGGAGTTACAATGAGCAGTTCTTC.